The 19 T cell receptor beta chains below were found in one sample sequenced in a study of blood T cell repertoires in COVID-19. TCRdb's copy holds only in-frame clones and misses some; the assay was immunoSEQ multiplex PCR. Among under 200,000 clones listed, roughly 85% were seen once. Input material: peripheral blood. The receptors shown here come from a man aged 55 to 69 with acute or convalescent COVID-19.

The chain uses TRBV29-1 and TRBJ2-7; 10 nucleotides agree with TRBD1. After removal of 6 bases from V and 4 bases from J, the junction contained 6 bases not matched to a gene. The CDR3 covers 13 residues. Germline V gives CDR1 SQVTM, CDR2 ANQGSEA. The CDR3, as DNA: TGCAGCGTAGTAGACAGGGGGCTTTACGAGCAGTACTTC. Protein sequence: CSVVDRGLYEQYF.

The sample holds one count of this clone. The chain recombines TRBV2 with TRBJ1-4; TRBD1 matches at 10 bases. V lost 4 bases, J lost 4 bases, and 3 bases stayed unmatched. This CDR3 has 15 residues. Per the germline V gene, CDR1 is SNHLY and CDR2 is FYNNEI. CDR3 sequence (DNA): TGTGCCAGCAGTGCCGGACAGGGGGATAATGAAAAACTGTTTTTT. Amino acids: CASSAGQGDNEKLFF.

The J gene is TRBJ2-5, the V gene TRBV5-1; 11 bases match TRBD1. The CDR3 covers 16 residues. The germline V gene encodes CDR1 SGHRS and CDR2 YFSETQ. Losses at the gene ends were 4 bases for V and 1 base for J; bases not matched to a gene: 6. In DNA form, the CDR3 reads TGCGCCAGCAGCCCGACCGGGACAGGGGGCCAAGAGACCCAGTACTTC. It codes for CASSPTGTGGQETQYF.

The chain couples TRBV24-1 to TRBJ2-3, with a possible D match to TRBD2 (6 bases). The V and J ends lost 5 bases and 0 bases respectively, with 11 bases between them. CDR3 size: 15 residues. Germline CDR1 KGHDR, CDR2 SFDVKD. The DNA for the CDR3 is TGTGCCACCAGTGTGCGGGGCCCTAGCACAGATACGCAGTATTTT. It specifies CATSVRGPSTDTQYF.

V is TRBV24-1 and J is TRBJ1-2; TRBD1 matches 7 bases. J was trimmed by 9 bases and V by 6 bases; bases with no gene match: 12. Germline V gene data show CDR1 as KGHDR and CDR2 as SFDVKD. This CDR3 has 14 amino acids. The CDR3 loop reads CATSLNGQAGRYTF. As DNA, the CDR3 is TGTGCCACCAGTCTAAACGGACAGGCCGGTCGCTACACCTTC.

This clone occurred once. V usage is TRBV6-2 or TRBV6-3 and J usage is TRBJ2-7, with a tentative D call TRBD1 (5 bases). CDR3 length: 15 residues. V lost 2 bases and J 0 bases, leaving 11 bases between the germline ends. Germline CDR1 and CDR2: MNHEY and SVGEGT. The DNA for the CDR3 is TGTGCCAGCAGTTACGGGGCGGAGAGCTCCTACGAGCAGTACTTC. It is translated as CASSYGAESSYEQYF.

The V and J genes are TRBV2 and TRBJ1-2; TRBD1 agrees at 8 bases. Per germline, CDR1 SNHLY and CDR2 FYNNEI. Losses at the gene ends were 6 bases for V and 8 bases for J; bases not matched to a gene: 11. CDR3 length: 14 amino acids. The chain's CDR3 is CASRGQAPRGGYTF. CDR3 in DNA: TGTGCCAGCAGGGGACAGGCGCCCAGGGGAGGCTACACCTTC.

The rearrangement joins TRBV25-1 to TRBJ2-7; the match to TRBD2 covers 9 bases. Germline V lookup: CDR1 MGHDK, CDR2 SYGVNS. This CDR3 has 15 amino acids. The V gene end was trimmed by 6 bases and the J gene end by 4 bases; junction bases not matched to a gene: 10. CDR3 sequence: CASSHHGSGRYEQYF. CDR3 nucleotides: TGTGCCAGCAGCCACCACGGTAGCGGGAGATACGAGCAGTACTTC.

The sample holds one count of this clone. The J gene is TRBJ1-2, the V gene TRBV2; possibly TRBD1 for D (6 bases). CDR3 length equals 13 residues. The germline V gene has CDR1 SNHLY and CDR2 FYNNEI. Trimming removed 7 bases at V and 8 bases at J, with 17 bases between. CDR3: CASKGQGYVGYTF. Here the CDR3 DNA reads TGTGCCAGCAAGGGCCAGGGGTACGTCGGCTACACCTTC.

The V gene is TRBV28, the J gene TRBJ2-1; 11 positions agree with TRBD1. The CDR3 has 16 residues. Germline V gene data show CDR1 as MDHEN and CDR2 as SYDVKM. Losses at the gene ends were 7 bases for V and 8 bases for J; bases not matched to a gene: 13. The CDR3 bases are TGTGCCAGCACCAGTCCCCCGGGACAGGGGGTCTATGAGCAGTTCTTC. Encoded protein: CASTSPPGQGVYEQFF.

The genes are TRBV7-9 and TRBJ1-2, with D possibly being TRBD1 (5 bases). The CDR3 is 17 residues long. V was trimmed by 0 bases and J by 1 base, leaving 15 bases between them. Germline V gives CDR1 SEHNR, CDR2 FQNEAQ (reference sequence). The CDR3 reads CASSLARSREDNYGYTF. The CDR3, as DNA: TGTGCCAGCAGCTTAGCGAGATCCAGGGAGGATAACTATGGCTACACCTTC.

CDR3 sequence (DNA): TGTGCCAGCGCCAGCGGGGGGGCCCCATCCTACAATGAGCAGTTCTTC. This gives the protein CASASGGAPSYNEQFF. The chain recombines TRBV28 with TRBJ2-1, with 10 bases identical to TRBD2. The germline CDR1 and CDR2 sequences are MDHEN and SYDVKM. CDR3 length: 16 residues. V shed 8 bases and J 1 base; nucleotides not matched to a gene: 8.

V usage is TRBV3-1 (or the pseudogene TRBV3-2) and J usage is TRBJ2-2; TRBD2 matches at 9 bases. V was pared by 0 bases and J by 13 bases, with 6 bases of the junction left unmatched. Germline values: CDR1 LGHDT, CDR2 YNNKEL (reference sequence). This CDR3 is 14 amino acids long. The CDR3 sequence: CASSQDYGGRGLFF. The CDR3 DNA is TGTGCCAGCAGCCAAGATTATGGCGGGAGGGGGCTGTTTTTT.

V and J are TRBV19 and TRBJ1-1, with 7 bases identical to TRBD1. CDR3 length equals 15 residues. V shed 7 bases, J shed 7 bases, and the junction held 15 bases outside the gene matches. Germline assignment: CDR1 LNHDA and CDR2 SQIVND (reference sequence). The CDR3 nucleotides are TGTGCCAGTAAGAGGGCAGGGGGTGAGAGGAATGAAGCTTTCTTT. It yields the protein CASKRAGGERNEAFF.

This chain connects TRBV28 to TRBJ1-5; 9 positions match TRBD1. Germline loops: CDR1 MDHEN, CDR2 SYDVKM. The length of the CDR3 is 16 residues. The trim removed 5 bases at V and 5 bases at J, leaving 10 bases unmatched. CDR3 in amino acids: CASSLSKGQGYQPQHF. The CDR3 bases are TGTGCCAGCAGTCTTTCCAAGGGACAGGGATATCAGCCCCAGCATTTT.

The J gene is TRBJ1-1, the V gene TRBV5-1, with D possibly being TRBD1 (5 bases). The germline V gene has CDR1 SGHRS and CDR2 YFSETQ. CDR3 length equals 14 residues. V lost 0 bases, J lost 10 bases, and 16 bases lay in between. The CDR3 DNA is TGCGCCAGCAGCTTGGGGACACTCTCCTGGGGAGCTTTCTTT. Its protein is CASSLGTLSWGAFF.

The V and J genes are TRBV3-1 (or the pseudogene TRBV3-2) and TRBJ1-2, with 7 bases identical to TRBD1. The CDR3 spans 16 residues. Losses at the gene ends were 0 bases for V and 3 bases for J; bases not matched to a gene: 7. Germline V gene sequence: CDR1 LGHDT, CDR2 YNNKEL (reference sequence). The CDR3 spells CASSQDSTGDYYGYTF. The CDR3 DNA sequence: TGTGCCAGCAGCCAAGATTCTACAGGGGACTACTATGGCTACACCTTC.

The genes are TRBV28 and TRBJ1-2; D remains unclear. V was clipped by 5 bases and J by 5 bases, with 9 bases between them. The CDR3 has 12 residues. Germline CDR1 and CDR2: MDHEN and SYDVKM. The CDR3 loop is CASSPQTYGYTF. In nucleotides, the CDR3 is TGTGCCAGCAGTCCCCAGACATATGGCTACACCTTC.

V usage is TRBV5-1 and J usage is TRBJ1-1; 8 bases align to TRBD1. J gave up 4 bases and V 3 bases, and 14 bases lay outside the gene matches. The CDR3 is 17 residues long. Germline CDR1 SGHRS, CDR2 YFSETQ. The CDR3 sequence: CASSSQPQGAPGTEAFF. In DNA, the CDR3 is TGCGCCAGCAGCTCCCAGCCCCAGGGGGCGCCTGGCACTGAAGCTTTCTTT. The whole variable domain, remainder taken from reference TRBV5-1 and TRBJ1-1, is KAGVTQTPRYLIKTRGQQVTLSCSPISGHRSVSWYQQTPGQGLQFLFEYFSETQRNKGNFPGRFSGRQFSNSRSEMNVSTLELGDSALYLCASSSQPQGAPGTEAFFGQGTRLTVV.